The clone carrying this T cell receptor beta chain was seen a single time. The antigen is undetermined. The data were obtained in a study of OX40 agonist ivuxolimab in advanced cancers. Findings of the study overall: Clonal expansion from baseline to week 6 occurred in both CD4+ and CD8+ T cells.

The CDR3 has 15 amino acids. The germline V gene has CDR1 SGHNT and CDR2 YYREEE (reference sequence). The J segment lost 2 bases and the V segment lost 2 bases, leaving 2 bases of the junction unmatched. Sequencing used immunoSEQ multiplex PCR; TCRdb keeps in-frame clones, though not all of them. The table lists just under 45,000 clones, less than 85% of them singletons. The V and J genes are TRBV5-4 and TRBJ2-5; 11 nucleotides agree with TRBD2. The receptor was derived from an adult with an advanced solid tumor such as melanoma, head and neck, liver or kidney cancer. The material was CD4+ or CD8+ T cells sorted from blood, obtained in a trial of the OX40 agonist ivuxolimab. DNA for the CDR3: TGTGCCAGCAGCTTACTAGCGGGGGTGCAAGAGACCCAGTACTTC. Translating it yields CASSLLAGVQETQYF.